The 27 T cell receptor beta chains listed next were all sequenced from one sample in a study of T cell responses to AZD1222 COVID-19 vaccine. The data were produced by immunoSEQ multiplex PCR, yet TCRdb's version contains in-frame clones alone and is incomplete. The sample shows some 90,000 clones, roughly 85% of them seen only once. The material sequenced was peripheral blood, taken on day 0 of AZD1222 vaccination. The receptors were sampled from an adult in good health.

The gene calls are TRBV28 and TRBJ1-2, with D perhaps TRBD1 (6 bases). The CDR3 contains 12 residues. Germline lookup yields CDR1 MDHEN and CDR2 SYDVKM. Trimming stripped 10 bases from V and 3 bases from J, with 12 bases between. As DNA, the CDR3 is TGTGCCACTTCGAGGGGGTACTATGGCTACACCTTC. This codes for CATSRGYYGYTF.

This chain joins TRBV3-1 (or the pseudogene TRBV3-2) and TRBJ1-1; weak D call: TRBD1 (5 bases). The V end lost 0 bases, the J end lost 10 bases, and 15 bases lay between the germline ends. CDR3 length: 14 amino acids. The germline CDR1 and CDR2 sequences are LGHDT and YNNKEL (reference sequence). The CDR3 DNA is TGTGCCAGCAGCCAAGATCTGGAGGAACAGGCAGCTTTCTTT. This translates into CASSQDLEEQAAFF.

This chain joins TRBV5-8 and TRBJ2-7; D is ambiguous. CDR3 length equals 14 residues. CDR1 and CDR2 from the germline V gene are SGHTS and YDEGEE. Trimming stripped 0 bases from V and 3 bases from J, with 10 bases between. The CDR3 DNA follows: TGTGCCAGCAGCTTGGGCCATGGGTACTACGAGCAGTACTTC. Translated: CASSLGHGYYEQYF. The entire variable domain, with the rest obtained from reference TRBV5-8 and TRBJ2-7, is as follows: EAGVTQSPTHLIKTRGQQATLRCSPISGHTSVYWYQQALGLGLQFLLWYDEGEERNRGNFPPRFSGRQFPNYSSELNVNALELEDSALYLCASSLGHGYYEQYFGPGTRLTVT.

This clone was seen a few times. This chain joins TRBV11-2 and TRBJ1-6; D call uncertain. This CDR3 contains 16 residues. Looked up from germline, CDR1 is SGHAT and CDR2 is FQNNGV. The V end lost 1 base, the J end lost 0 bases, and 7 bases lay between the germline ends. CDR3 sequence reads: CASSLVPGSYNSPLHF. The DNA of the CDR3 is TGTGCCAGCAGCTTAGTCCCCGGCTCCTATAATTCACCCCTCCACTTT. Full variable domain (outside the CDR3, taken from reference TRBV11-2 and TRBJ1-6): EAGVAQSPRYKIIEKRQSVAFWCNPISGHATLYWYQQILGQGPKLLIQFQNNGVVDDSQLPKDRFSAERLKGVDSTLKIQPAKLEDSAVYLCASSLVPGSYNSPLHFGNGTRLTVT.

This chain joins TRBV27 and TRBJ2-1; TRBD2 matches 7 bases. V lost 5 bases and J lost 7; bases outside the gene matches: 11. The CDR3 loop spans 15 amino acids. The germline V gene encodes CDR1 MNHEY and CDR2 SMNVEV (reference sequence). CDR3 sequence reads: CASSPTWEGWNEQFF. The CDR3 nucleotides read TGTGCCAGCAGTCCCACCTGGGAGGGCTGGAATGAGCAGTTCTTC.

The J gene is TRBJ2-1, the V gene TRBV5-8; TRBD1 agrees at 12 bases. The germline gives CDR1 SGHTS, CDR2 YDEGEE. The CDR3 is 15 amino acids. Trimming at V came to 3 bases and at J to 5 bases, leaving 3 bases not matched to a gene. CDR3 DNA: TGTGCCAGCAGCTCCGGGACAGGGGGCAACAATGAGCAGTTCTTC. Protein sequence: CASSSGTGGNNEQFF.

This chain connects TRBV28 to TRBJ1-4; possible D gene TRBD1, 5 bases. Germline CDR1 and CDR2: MDHEN and SYDVKM. This CDR3 contains 15 residues. V lost 6 bases and J lost 1, with 12 bases in between. CDR3 amino acids: CASSGRDGTNEKLFF. Written as DNA, the CDR3 is TGTGCCAGCAGCGGCAGGGACGGAACTAATGAAAAACTGTTTTTT.

The genes are TRBV7-8 and TRBJ1-5; 11 nucleotides agree with TRBD1. Germline assignment: CDR1 SGHVS and CDR2 FQNEAQ. The CDR3 spans 15 residues. V shed 5 bases and J 6 bases; nucleotides not matched to a gene: 6. As DNA, the CDR3 is TGTGCCAGCAGCCCAGGGACAGGGGGTTCTCAGCCCCAGCATTTT. It is translated as CASSPGTGGSQPQHF.

The genes are TRBV5-1 and TRBJ1-2, with a tentative D call TRBD1 (5 bases). The CDR3 spans 14 residues. The V end lost 0 bases, the J end lost 6 bases, and 12 bases lay between the germline ends. Germline V gene data show CDR1 as SGHRS and CDR2 as YFSETQ. CDR3 in DNA: TGCGCCAGCAGCTTGGACAGGTCGGGGGATGGCTACACCTTC. As protein: CASSLDRSGDGYTF.

The chain joins TRBV13 to TRBJ2-3; the D gene is possibly TRBD1 (6 bases). In germline, CDR1 is PRHDT, CDR2 FYEKMQ (reference sequence). The CDR3 covers 14 residues. Trimming pared 3 bases from V and 0 bases from J, leaving 7 bases between. The CDR3 DNA reads TGTGCCAGCAGCTTCCAGGGGAGCACAGATACGCAGTATTTT. The encoded protein is CASSFQGSTDTQYF.

This clone was counted a few times. This sequence joins TRBV18 and TRBJ2-1, with 9 bases identical to TRBD2. The V and J ends lost 1 base and 8 bases, in that order; junction bases with no gene match: 6. Germline CDR1 KGHSH, CDR2 LQKENI. The CDR3 spans 15 residues. For the CDR3, the DNA is TGTGCCAGCTCACCACGGGCGGGAGGGGTGGATGAGCAGTTCTTC. It encodes CASSPRAGGVDEQFF.

This clone has only a few counts. The chain employs TRBV2 and TRBJ1-4; no reliable D call. Trimming took off 6 bases at V and 7 bases at J, with 15 bases between the two ends. CDR1 SNHLY and CDR2 FYNNEI come from the germline V gene. The CDR3 sequence is 14 residues long. Here the CDR3 DNA reads TGTGCCAGCAGGGCCTTAAAAGCGAGTGAAAAACTGTTTTTT. It specifies CASRALKASEKLFF. Full variable domain (rest looked up from reference TRBV2 and TRBJ1-4): EPEVTQTPSHQVTQMGQEVILRCVPISNHLYFYWYRQILGQKVEFLVSFYNNEISEKSEIFDDQFSVERPDGSNFTLKIRSTKLEDSAMYFCASRALKASEKLFFGSGTQLSVL.

The V gene is TRBV10-3, the J gene TRBJ1-6; D perhaps matches TRBD1 (6 bases). Germline CDR1 reads ENHRY; CDR2 reads SYGVKD. V gave up 3 bases and J gave up 10 bases, with 10 bases separating them. This CDR3 comprises 13 residues. The CDR3, as DNA: TGTGCCATCAGTGATGACAGGCGGTCACCCCTCCACTTT. Its protein is CAISDDRRSPLHF.

The chain combines TRBV28 with TRBJ1-3; D is perhaps TRBD1 (5 bases). Germline V gene data show CDR1 as MDHEN and CDR2 as SYDVKM. The CDR3 is made up of 16 amino acids. The V gene lost 10 bases and the J gene lost 2 bases, with 21 bases spanning the gap. In DNA form, the CDR3 reads TGTGCCACGGGACCGGTAACCACTTGGACTGGAAACACCATATATTTT. Protein product: CATGPVTTWTGNTIYF.

The V gene is TRBV4-2, the J gene TRBJ1-4; 7 bases align to TRBD1. The germline V gene has CDR1 LGHNA and CDR2 YNFKEQ. This CDR3 is built from 15 residues. J gave up 4 bases and V 1 base, and 3 bases lay outside the gene matches. The CDR3, as DNA: TGTGCCAGCAGCCAAGGAGGGGGCGATAATGAAAAACTGTTTTTT. It is translated as CASSQGGGDNEKLFF.

The genes are TRBV6-5 and TRBJ1-3; D ambiguous. Trimming took 6 bases from V and 0 from J, leaving 6 bases between them. This CDR3 spans 13 amino acids. From germline, CDR1 is MNHEY and CDR2 SVGAGI. The CDR3 region has the DNA TGTGCCAGCAGCCGGACCTCTGGAAACACCATATATTTT. Translating gives CASSRTSGNTIYF.

About this clone: This sample also contains other DNA sequences that code for the same CDR3. The rearrangement joins TRBV6-1 to TRBJ1-2; no firm D call. V lost 3 bases, J lost 1 base, and 6 bases lay in between. Germline assignment: CDR1 MNHNS and CDR2 SASEGT. There are 13 residues in the CDR3. The CDR3 nucleotides read TGTGCCAGCAGTGAGGAGAGTAACTATGGCTACACCTTC. It yields the protein CASSEESNYGYTF.

The V gene is TRBV6-6, the J gene TRBJ1-1; 10 nucleotides line up with TRBD1. Losses at the gene ends were 6 bases for V and 5 bases for J; bases not matched to a gene: 9. This CDR3 region has 15 residues. CDR1 and CDR2 (germline): MNHNY, SVGAGI (reference sequence). The CDR3, as DNA: TGTGCCAGCAGACTCGGGACAGGGGAGGGGACTGAAGCTTTCTTT. It translates to CASRLGTGEGTEAFF.

The genes are TRBV28 and TRBJ1-2; 7 positions match TRBD1. Germline V gives CDR1 MDHEN, CDR2 SYDVKM. The V gene end was trimmed by 6 bases and the J gene end by 1 base; junction bases not matched to a gene: 8. The CDR3 runs to 15 residues. The CDR3 sequence is CASSPGQIFNYGYTF. In DNA form, the CDR3 reads TGTGCCAGCAGCCCGGGACAGATCTTTAACTATGGCTACACCTTC.

CDR3 amino acids: CASSLVGRGRMNTEAFF. Here the CDR3 DNA reads TGTGCCAGCAGCTTAGTTGGTCGGGGGCGGATGAACACTGAAGCTTTCTTT. This chain joins TRBV7-3 and TRBJ1-1, with D maybe TRBD1 (6 bases). Per germline, CDR1 SGHTA and CDR2 FQGTGA. The CDR3 has 17 amino acids. V lost 2 bases, J lost 0 bases, and 16 bases lay in between.

This sequence joins TRBV14 and TRBJ2-3, with TRBD1 matching 7 bases. V was clipped by 4 bases and J by 0 bases; unmatched bases: 4. Germline lookup yields CDR1 SGHDN and CDR2 FVKESK. CDR3 length: 15 residues. The CDR3 DNA reads as TGTGCCAGCAGCCTCCGGGACAGCAGCACAGATACGCAGTATTTT. This translates into CASSLRDSSTDTQYF.

This chain links TRBV19 with TRBJ1-5; a weak D match, TRBD1 (5 bases). Germline lookup yields CDR1 LNHDA and CDR2 SQIVND (reference sequence). V lost 1 base and J lost 0, with 10 bases in between. The CDR3 covers 16 residues. CDR3 region: CASSIVAGNSNQPQHF. The CDR3 nucleotides are TGTGCCAGTAGTATAGTCGCAGGGAATAGCAATCAGCCCCAGCATTTT.

The gene calls are TRBV24-1 and TRBJ2-1, with 7 bases lining up with TRBD2. Germline-derived CDR1 and CDR2 are KGHDR and SFDVKD. The CDR3 is made up of 14 amino acids. Germline trimming cut 9 bases from V and 7 bases from J; bases unmatched to any gene: 11. The CDR3 loop reads CATSLASGANEQFF. CDR3 nucleotides: TGTGCCACCTCTTTGGCTAGCGGCGCGAATGAGCAGTTCTTC.

The chain's CDR3 is CASSLVRGTNSPLHF. The CDR3, as DNA: TGTGCCAGCAGCTTAGTAAGGGGGACTAATTCACCCCTCCACTTT. The chain recombines TRBV13 with TRBJ1-6; tentative D call: TRBD1 (6 bases). The germline CDR1 and CDR2 sequences are PRHDT and FYEKMQ (reference sequence). This CDR3 region has 15 residues. Deletions cut 1 base from V and 6 bases from J, with 10 bases between.

The V call is TRBV19, the J call TRBJ1-4; D remains ambiguous. This CDR3 region has 15 residues. V was cut by 5 bases and J by 4 bases, with 14 bases left in between. CDR1 is LNHDA and CDR2 is SQIVND in the germline V gene (reference sequence). CDR3 in DNA: TGTGCCAGTAGTTCCCACAGTCAGTATAATGAAAAACTGTTTTTT. This codes for CASSSHSQYNEKLFF.

The chain couples TRBV28 to TRBJ1-5; D gene uncertain. The CDR3 runs 15 residues. The germline CDR1 and CDR2 sequences are MDHEN and SYDVKM. The germline V and J ends were trimmed by 8 bases and 6 bases, with 20 bases remaining between them. DNA for the CDR3: TGTGCCAGCTTTGTTTCCGGGTCCCTGGGTCAGCCCCAGCATTTT. Its translation is CASFVSGSLGQPQHF.

This clone was seen just once. The chain carries TRBV28 and TRBJ2-1; possibly TRBD2 for D (5 bases). The CDR3 spans 14 residues. The germline V and J ends were trimmed by 6 bases and 7 bases, with 16 bases remaining between them. From germline, CDR1 is MDHEN and CDR2 SYDVKM. CDR3 sequence: CASSRSGSLNEQFF. As DNA, the CDR3 is TGTGCCAGCAGCCGGAGCGGCTCCTTAAATGAGCAGTTCTTC.